These T cell receptor beta chains were read from a single sample in a study of blood T cell repertoires in COVID-19. Clones were sequenced by immunoSEQ multiplex PCR, and TCRdb holds only the in-frame ones, with some missing. The table lists approximately 210,000 clones, 80% to 85% of them singletons. The sequenced sample consisted of peripheral blood. Receptors originate from a man aged 25-45 years with active or convalescent COVID-19. Both conserved end residues are part of each CDR3. Each record gives: D gene, clone size, J gene, V gene, CDR3 length, CDR3 protein, CDR3 DNA. A D gene is named only where the DNA matches it firmly. Size is stated for part of the rows, as once, few or many counts, or as a class when the clone is expanded.

D: NA; size: few; J: TRBJ1-6; V: TRBV5-4; length: 15; CDR3: CASSADPGGNSPLHF; DNA: TGTGCCAGCAGCGCCGATCCCGGGGGGAATTCACCCCTCCACTTT
D: NA; size: NA; J: TRBJ2-6; V: TRBV5-5; length: 17; CDR3: CASSWPDTLSGANVLTF; DNA: TGTGCCAGCAGCTGGCCTGACACCCTCTCTGGGGCCAACGTCCTGACTTTC
D: TRBD2; size: NA; J: TRBJ2-3; V: TRBV2; length: 15; CDR3: CASTSAGGQGDTQYF; DNA: TGTGCCAGCACTTCAGCGGGGGGGCAAGGAGATACGCAGTATTTT
D: NA; size: NA; J: TRBJ1-1; V: TRBV28; length: 11; CDR3: CASSLGAEAFF; DNA: TGTGCCAGCAGTTTAGGGGCAGAAGCTTTCTTT
D: TRBD1; size: few; J: TRBJ2-7; V: TRBV3-1/TRBV3-2; length: 16; CDR3: CASSQDYGTGDYEQYF; DNA: TGTGCCAGCAGCCAAGATTATGGGACAGGGGACTACGAGCAGTACTTC
D: NA; size: NA; J: TRBJ1-3; V: TRBV28; length: 15; CDR3: CATFSLGSSGNTIYF; DNA: TGTGCCACCTTCTCACTGGGCTCCTCTGGAAACACCATATATTTT
D: NA; size: NA; J: TRBJ1-4; V: TRBV6-6; length: 14; CDR3: CASRRLTNNEKLFF; DNA: TGTGCCAGCAGGCGACTAACTAATAATGAAAAACTGTTTTTT
D: TRBD1; size: NA; J: TRBJ2-7; V: TRBV4-3; length: 15; CDR3: CASSRGTGGFYEQYF; DNA: TGCGCCAGCAGCCGAGGGACAGGGGGCTTCTACGAGCAGTACTTC
D: NA; size: few; J: TRBJ1-6; V: TRBV11-2; length: 15; CDR3: CASSLSGDDNSPLHF; DNA: TGTGCCAGCAGCTTATCAGGGGACGATAATTCACCCCTCCACTTT
D: NA; size: NA; J: TRBJ1-3; V: TRBV29-1; length: 14; CDR3: CSAAPDSSGNTIYF; DNA: TGCAGCGCCGCCCCGGACAGCTCTGGAAACACCATATATTTT
D: NA; size: NA; J: TRBJ1-5; V: TRBV27; length: 15; CDR3: CASSTGAGADQPQHF; DNA: TGTGCCAGCAGCACCGGGGCGGGGGCGGATCAGCCCCAGCATTTT
D: TRBD2; size: NA; J: TRBJ2-3; V: TRBV7-8; length: 15; CDR3: CASSRRSGRADTQYF; DNA: TGTGCCAGCAGCCGCCGCAGCGGGAGGGCAGATACGCAGTATTTT
D: TRBD1; size: NA; J: TRBJ1-1; V: TRBV3-1/TRBV3-2; length: 14; CDR3: CASSLGTGNTEAFF; DNA: TGTGCCAGCAGCCTCGGGACAGGGAACACTGAAGCTTTCTTT
D: NA; size: NA; J: TRBJ1-5; V: TRBV21-1; length: 15; CDR3: CASSIRQGGNQPQHF; DNA: TGTGCCAGCAGCATACGACAGGGGGGCAATCAGCCCCAGCATTTT
D: TRBD2; size: NA; J: TRBJ2-1; V: TRBV24-1; length: 14; CDR3: CATSDSGTSREQFF; DNA: TGTGCCACCAGTGATTCCGGGACTAGTCGTGAGCAGTTCTTC
D: TRBD1; size: once; J: TRBJ2-7; V: TRBV11-2; length: 15; CDR3: CASSLAGTGLTEQYF; DNA: TGTGCCAGCAGCTTAGCCGGGACAGGGTTAACGGAGCAGTACTTC
D: NA; size: NA; J: TRBJ1-1; V: TRBV18; length: 12; CDR3: CASSVMNTEAFF; DNA: TGTGCCAGCTCAGTCATGAACACTGAAGCTTTCTTT
D: NA; size: NA; J: TRBJ1-5; V: TRBV19; length: 13; CDR3: CASTKSYNQPQHF; DNA: TGTGCCAGTACTAAATCGTACAATCAGCCCCAGCATTTT
D: NA; size: NA; J: TRBJ1-4; V: TRBV9; length: 15; CDR3: CASSPGVGLNEKLFF; DNA: TGTGCCAGCAGCCCCGGGGTAGGGTTGAATGAAAAACTGTTTTTT
D: NA; size: NA; J: TRBJ1-1; V: TRBV6-4; length: 13; CDR3: CASSDEPGVVAFF; DNA: TGTGCCAGCAGTGACGAACCAGGGGTGGTAGCTTTCTTT
D: TRBD1; size: once; J: TRBJ2-7; V: TRBV9; length: 15; CDR3: CASSDGQGAQDEQYF; DNA: TGTGCCAGCAGCGACGGACAGGGGGCGCAGGACGAGCAGTACTTC
D: NA; size: once; J: TRBJ2-7; V: TRBV4-2; length: 12; CDR3: CASSWEGGEQYF; DNA: TGTGCCAGCAGCTGGGAAGGGGGCGAGCAGTACTTC
D: TRBD1; size: NA; J: TRBJ1-1; V: TRBV3-1/TRBV3-2; length: 14; CDR3: CASSQRTGGTEAFF; DNA: TGTGCCAGCAGCCAACGGACAGGGGGCACTGAAGCTTTCTTT
D: TRBD1; size: NA; J: TRBJ2-3; V: TRBV7-2; length: 15; CDR3: CASSLLGQKADTQYF; DNA: TGTGCCAGCAGCTTACTGGGACAGAAGGCTGATACGCAGTATTTT
D: NA; size: NA; J: TRBJ2-2; V: TRBV2; length: 14; CDR3: CASGGRLNTGELFF; DNA: TGTGCCAGCGGGGGGAGATTGAACACCGGGGAGCTGTTTTTT
D: NA; size: NA; J: TRBJ2-1; V: TRBV29-1; length: 8; CDR3: CSVTPELF; DNA: TGCAGCGTTACCCCGGAGCTCTTC
D: NA; size: NA; J: TRBJ1-5; V: TRBV7-9; length: 13; CDR3: CASSATGNQPQHF; DNA: TGTGCCAGCAGCGCAACCGGGAATCAGCCCCAGCATTTT
D: TRBD2; size: NA; J: TRBJ2-3; V: TRBV6-5; length: 15; CDR3: CASNPSGSGTDTQYF; DNA: TGTGCCAGCAACCCTAGCGGGTCAGGCACAGATACGCAGTATTTT
D: NA; size: NA; J: TRBJ2-2; V: TRBV6-6; length: 14; CDR3: CASTRQEYFGELFF; DNA: TGTGCCAGCACCCGACAGGAGTACTTCGGGGAGCTGTTTTTT
D: TRBD2; size: NA; J: TRBJ2-1; V: TRBV4-1; length: 15; CDR3: CASSQTSGRNNEQFF; DNA: TGCGCCAGCAGCCAGACTAGCGGGAGGAACAATGAGCAGTTCTTC
D: NA; size: NA; J: TRBJ2-6; V: TRBV5-1; length: 14; CDR3: CATALSSGANVLTF; DNA: TGCGCCACCGCTCTATCGTCTGGGGCCAACGTCCTGACTTTC
D: NA; size: NA; J: TRBJ2-3; V: TRBV4-2; length: 14; CDR3: CASSRQRATDTQYF; DNA: TGTGCCAGCAGCCGACAGCGGGCCACAGATACGCAGTATTTT
D: NA; size: few; J: TRBJ2-7; V: TRBV2; length: 15; CDR3: CASRRSGSSTYEQYF; DNA: TGTGCCAGCAGGCGAAGCGGTTCCTCGACCTACGAGCAGTACTTC
D: NA; size: NA; J: TRBJ1-1; V: TRBV5-1; length: 14; CDR3: CASSFSGVRTEAFF; DNA: TGCGCCAGCAGCTTTTCAGGGGTGCGGACTGAAGCTTTCTTT
D: TRBD1; size: NA; J: TRBJ2-3; V: TRBV19; length: 16; CDR3: CASSILDRGLQDTQYF; DNA: TGTGCCAGTAGTATTTTGGACAGGGGGCTTCAAGATACGCAGTATTTT
D: NA; size: few; J: TRBJ2-2; V: TRBV19; length: 14; CDR3: CASSIISGPGELFF; DNA: TGTGCCAGTAGTATAATCAGCGGCCCCGGGGAGCTGTTTTTT
D: TRBD1; size: once; J: TRBJ1-1; V: TRBV6-2/TRBV6-3; length: 15; CDR3: CASSYKRQGAIEAFF; DNA: TGTGCCAGCAGTTATAAGAGACAGGGGGCGATTGAAGCTTTCTTT
D: NA; size: NA; J: TRBJ1-6; V: TRBV2; length: 12; CDR3: CASKGYNSPLHF; DNA: TGTGCCAGCAAGGGGTATAATTCACCCCTCCACTTT
D: NA; size: NA; J: TRBJ1-2; V: TRBV2; length: 12; CDR3: CASRARVGGYTF; DNA: TGTGCCAGCAGAGCCAGGGTAGGTGGCTACACCTTC
D: NA; size: NA; J: TRBJ2-7; V: TRBV6-5; length: 13; CDR3: CASSLRSSYEQYF; DNA: TGTGCCAGCAGCCTGAGGAGCTCCTACGAGCAGTACTTC
D: NA; size: NA; J: TRBJ2-7; V: TRBV18; length: 13; CDR3: CASSPTSPGEQYF; DNA: TGTGCCAGCTCACCAACATCCCCAGGCGAGCAGTACTTC
D: TRBD2; size: NA; J: TRBJ2-3; V: TRBV3-1/TRBV3-2; length: 16; CDR3: CASRRAGGTGTDTQYF; DNA: TGTGCCAGCAGACGAGCGGGGGGAACAGGCACAGATACGCAGTATTTT
D: NA; size: NA; J: TRBJ1-1; V: TRBV6-5; length: 14; CDR3: CASRIDTLNTEAFF; DNA: TGTGCCAGCAGGATAGACACCTTGAACACTGAAGCTTTCTTT
D: NA; size: once; J: TRBJ1-2; V: TRBV19; length: 15; CDR3: CASSRAPGQSDGYTF; DNA: TGTGCCAGTAGCAGGGCGCCAGGGCAGAGTGATGGCTACACCTTC
D: TRBD1; size: once; J: TRBJ1-4; V: TRBV2; length: 15; CDR3: CARAVGQGAGEKLFF; DNA: TGTGCCAGAGCAGTAGGACAGGGGGCTGGTGAAAAACTGTTTTTT
D: NA; size: NA; J: TRBJ2-2; V: TRBV5-1; length: 16; CDR3: CASSPNPGSYTGELFF; DNA: TGCGCCAGCAGCCCTAACCCAGGGTCGTACACCGGGGAGCTGTTTTTT
D: TRBD1; size: NA; J: TRBJ1-1; V: TRBV12-3/TRBV12-4; length: 13; CDR3: CASSSGQGAPAFF; DNA: TGTGCCAGCAGCTCTGGACAGGGGGCACCAGCTTTCTTT
D: NA; size: NA; J: TRBJ2-1; V: TRBV5-4; length: 12; CDR3: CASSLGEIEQFF; DNA: TGTGCCAGCAGCTTGGGGGAGATTGAGCAGTTCTTC
D: TRBD1; size: NA; J: TRBJ1-1; V: TRBV18; length: 14; CDR3: CASSPPGTGLWAFF; DNA: TGTGCCAGCTCACCACCGGGGACAGGTCTGTGGGCTTTCTTT
D: NA; size: NA; J: TRBJ1-2; V: TRBV10-3; length: 12; CDR3: CAISESGGSPTF; DNA: TGTGCCATCAGTGAGTCTGGGGGGTCCCCTACCTTC
D: NA; size: NA; J: TRBJ2-1; V: TRBV7-7; length: 15; CDR3: CASSLSRSSYNEQFF; DNA: TGTGCCAGCAGCTTAAGTCGGAGCTCCTACAATGAGCAGTTCTTC
D: NA; size: NA; J: TRBJ1-5; V: TRBV6-2/TRBV6-3; length: 15; CDR3: CASSSYGRENQPQHF; DNA: TGTGCCAGCAGTTCCTACGGTAGGGAGAATCAGCCCCAGCATTTT
D: NA; size: NA; J: TRBJ2-7; V: TRBV7-2; length: 12; CDR3: CASRQGIYEQYF; DNA: TGTGCCAGCCGCCAGGGCATCTACGAGCAGTACTTC
D: TRBD2; size: NA; J: TRBJ2-1; V: TRBV19; length: 18; CDR3: CASSRHRGLANSYNEQFF; DNA: TGTGCCAGTAGTAGACACCGGGGACTAGCGAACTCCTACAATGAGCAGTTCTTC
D: TRBD1; size: NA; J: TRBJ1-1; V: TRBV2; length: 15; CDR3: CATRAQGASNTEAFF; DNA: TGTGCCACGCGAGCCCAGGGGGCCTCGAACACTGAAGCTTTCTTT
D: TRBD2; size: once; J: TRBJ2-4; V: TRBV9; length: 20; CDR3: CASSGLPGTSGGGAKNIQYF; DNA: TGTGCCAGCAGCGGACTACCCGGGACTAGCGGGGGGGGTGCCAAAAACATTCAGTACTTC
D: NA; size: few; J: TRBJ1-6; V: TRBV14; length: 12; CDR3: CASSDRFSPLHF; DNA: TGTGCCAGCAGCGACAGGTTTTCACCCCTCCACTTT
D: TRBD1; size: NA; J: TRBJ2-5; V: TRBV9; length: 15; CDR3: CASSVGWGRGGDQYF; DNA: TGTGCCAGCAGCGTAGGATGGGGACGAGGGGGCGACCAGTACTTC